Following are 14 T cell receptor beta chains from one sample sequenced in a study of breast tumors, draining lymph nodes, adjacent tissues. Samples came from axillary lymph nodes draining the breast cancer. MiXCR, run by TCRdb on the multiplex PCR reads, gives a single entry per CDR3 protein. The sample lists about 130,000 distinct CDR3 sequences; 21% were seen once. Material: axillary lymph node tissue. All receptors derive from a female donor with breast cancer. Some clones in this sample may be carry-over from other donors' samples.

This rearrangement joins TRBV6-2 or TRBV6-3 to TRBJ2-1, with 11 bases matching TRBD2. V lost 6 bases and J lost 8; bases outside the gene matches: 15. Looked up from germline, CDR1 is MNHEY and CDR2 is SVGEGT. The CDR3 extends over 17 amino acids. CDR3 nucleotides: TGTGCCAGCAGGCAAGGGACTAGCGGAGCCCCTCTACATGAGCAGTTCTTC. It yields the protein CASRQGTSGAPLHEQFF.

In this sample, this clonotype turned up many times. The CDR3: CATSRDRARNEQFF. The DNA for the CDR3 is TGTGCCACCAGCAGGGACAGGGCCCGGAATGAGCAGTTCTTC. The chain uses TRBV15 and TRBJ2-1; 8 nucleotides agree with TRBD1. The CDR3 extends over 14 amino acids. The germline V gene has CDR1 LNHNV and CDR2 YYDKDF (reference sequence). The J segment lost 7 bases and the V segment lost 3 bases, leaving 5 bases of the junction unmatched.

This clonotype has ten or more counts. At one boundary the junction diverges from the germline segment, which might be a read error. The chain has TRBV7-7 and TRBJ2-5, with 7 bases matching TRBD1. Germline V lookup: CDR1 SSHAT, CDR2 FNYEAQ (reference sequence). The CDR3 length is 14 residues. The CDR3 reads CASSSTGVEETQYF. In DNA, the CDR3 is TGTGCTAGCAGCAGCACAGGGGTCGAGGAGACCCAGTACTTC.

In this sample, this clonotype turned up a few times. V is TRBV11-3 and J is TRBJ1-3; the D is unclear. The CDR3 consists of 15 residues. Per germline, CDR1 SGHNT and CDR2 YENEEA. V lost 5 bases, J lost 1 base, and 12 bases lay in between. The CDR3 loop reads CASSIDGRSGNTIYF. Written as DNA, the CDR3 is TGTGCCAGCAGCATCGACGGACGGTCTGGAAACACCATATATTTT.

This clonotype was found many times. This chain joins TRBV30 and TRBJ1-4; perhaps TRBD1 as D (5 bases). The CDR3 loop spans 15 amino acids. V lost 5 bases to trimming and J lost 8 bases, with 21 bases between them. Germline CDR1 is GTSNPN and CDR2 is SVGIG (reference sequence). The CDR3 bases are TGTGCCTGGGGGGTTCGGCCGGGCCGGGACGAAAAACTGTTTTTT. This gives the protein CAWGVRPGRDEKLFF.

J is TRBJ2-3 and V is TRBV10-1; the match to TRBD2 covers 14 bases. The V segment lost 0 bases and the J segment 4 bases; nucleotides outside the gene matches: 3. The germline V gene encodes CDR1 WNHNN and CDR2 SYGVQD (reference sequence). This CDR3 has 17 amino acids. The CDR3 nucleotides are TGCGCCAGCAGTGAGTCCGGGACTAGCGGGAGTCCAGATACGCAGTATTTT. It encodes CASSESGTSGSPDTQYF.

This clonotype was seen at least ten times. The chain carries TRBV28 and TRBJ1-2; possible D gene TRBD1, 6 bases. This CDR3 spans 16 amino acids. V lost 1 base, J lost 3 bases, and 15 bases lay in between. The germline V gene has CDR1 MDHEN and CDR2 SYDVKM. The CDR3: CASSLFPGAQDYGYTF. The CDR3 region has the DNA TGTGCCAGCAGTTTATTTCCGGGGGCGCAGGACTATGGCTACACCTTC.

This clonotype occurred many times. The J gene is TRBJ2-7, the V gene TRBV29-1; no firm D call. The germline CDR1 and CDR2 sequences are SQVTM and ANQGSEA. V dropped 1 base and J dropped 0 bases, with 7 bases sitting between them. The CDR3 is 13 amino acids. The CDR3 coding sequence is TGCAGCGTTGAAGGATCGAACTCCTACGAGCAGTACTTC. This gives the protein CSVEGSNSYEQYF.

This chain connects TRBV19 to TRBJ1-5, with TRBD1 matching 9 bases. Germline CDR1 reads LNHDA; CDR2 reads SQIVND (reference sequence). J lost 3 bases, V lost 6 bases, and 3 bases had no gene match. CDR3 length equals 14 residues. CDR3 residues: CASRGTGINQPQHF. The CDR3 DNA is TGTGCCAGTAGAGGGACAGGGATCAATCAGCCCCAGCATTTT.

The gene calls are TRBV28 and TRBJ2-1, with 11 bases matching TRBD2. The V and J ends lost 8 bases and 1 base, in that order; junction bases with no gene match: 4. The CDR3 totals 15 residues. Germline V CDR1 and CDR2: MDHEN, SYDVKM. In nucleotides, the CDR3 is TGTGCCAGCTCTATAGCGGGAGGGTCCTACAATGAGCAGTTCTTC. Translation gives CASSIAGGSYNEQFF.

The sample holds many counts of this clonotype. The chain joins TRBV7-9 to TRBJ2-5; TRBD1 matches at 7 bases. Losses at the gene ends were 4 bases for V and 2 bases for J; bases not matched to a gene: 7. This CDR3 has 15 residues. Germline assignment: CDR1 SEHNR and CDR2 FQNEAQ (reference sequence). The CDR3 here is CASSSGTVEQETQYF. The CDR3 DNA reads TGTGCCAGCAGCTCCGGGACAGTAGAGCAAGAGACCCAGTACTTC.

This clonotype was counted at least ten times. The genes are TRBV27 and TRBJ2-3; 7 bases map to TRBD2. The CDR3 totals 14 residues. Looked up from germline, CDR1 is MNHEY and CDR2 is SMNVEV (reference sequence). Trimming took 5 bases from V and 8 from J; bases not matched to a gene: 10. The CDR3 DNA follows: TGTGCCAGCAGTCTAGCGGAGACGGGGGGTACGCAGTATTTT. Protein product: CASSLAETGGTQYF.

About this clonotype itself: A much bigger clone sits one base away, suggesting this may be a read error. The rearrangement joins TRBV20-1 to TRBJ1-2, with 9 bases that match TRBD1. The germline gives CDR1 DFQATT, CDR2 SNEGSKA (reference sequence). CDR3 length: 17 amino acids. V lost 0 bases, J lost 2 bases, and 10 bases stayed unmatched. CDR3 protein: CSARDLGQGYSNYGYTF. The DNA for the CDR3 is TGCAGTGCTAGAGACTTGGGACAGGGATATTCGAACTATGGCTACACCTTC.

The gene calls are TRBV6-1 and TRBJ1-5; no definite D call. Deletions cut 2 bases from V and 2 bases from J, with 10 bases between. The V gene's germline CDR1 is MNHNS and CDR2 SASEGT. The CDR3 runs 15 residues. The CDR3: CASSEYDSGNQPQHF. The CDR3 coding sequence is TGTGCCAGCAGTGAATACGATAGTGGCAATCAGCCCCAGCATTTT.